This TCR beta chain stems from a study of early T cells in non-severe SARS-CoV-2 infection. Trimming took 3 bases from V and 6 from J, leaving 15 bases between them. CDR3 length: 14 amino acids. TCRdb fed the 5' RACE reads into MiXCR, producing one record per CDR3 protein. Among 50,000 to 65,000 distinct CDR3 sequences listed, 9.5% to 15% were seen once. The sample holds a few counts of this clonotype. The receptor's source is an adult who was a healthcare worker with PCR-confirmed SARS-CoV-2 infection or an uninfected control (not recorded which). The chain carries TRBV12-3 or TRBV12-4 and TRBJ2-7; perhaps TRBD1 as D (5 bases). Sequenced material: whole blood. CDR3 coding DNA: TGTGCCAGCAGTTTTATCCTCCGCCAGGGCGAGCAGTACTTC. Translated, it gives CASSFILRQGEQYF.